This T cell receptor (beta chain) originates from a study of cytomegalovirus exposure and HLA in healthy donors. PCR primers comprised 60 Vbeta and 13 Jbeta primers. TCRdb's table, derived via immunoSEQ multiplex PCR, lists solely in-frame clones and lacks some. Among 150,000 to 200,000 clones listed, more than 70% were seen once. V gave up 1 base and J gave up 8 bases; unmatched junction bases: 4. This CDR3 region has 13 residues. Germline V CDR1 and CDR2: LGHNA, YSLEER. Comment on this clone: The target antigen is unknown.

Donors had nominal health at sampling but likely had unrecorded immune exposures. Study-level points and caveats: The study put 150 or so TCR beta chains on its list as cytomegalovirus-associated. A later analysis reportedly identified an Asian-associated ancestry cluster as carrying fewer N-insertions than the 666-donor mean.

This receptor was identified in a middle-aged woman in good health and CMV-seronegative. V gene TRBV4-3 combines with J gene TRBJ2-7; TRBD1 matches at 8 bases. Material: PBMCs. The CDR3 is CASSQAAGGQQYF. DNA of the CDR3: TGCGCCAGCAGCCAAGCGGCAGGGGGCCAGCAGTACTTC.